The 23 T cell receptor beta chains below were found in one sample sequenced in a study of Ad26.COV2.S vaccination and SARS-CoV-2 variants. Treatment noted: 19 received Ad26.COV2.S at low or high dose, single or two shots; roughly 5 received placebo; per-sample allocation not given. Repertoires come from day 63 after the first vaccine or placebo injection. Only in-frame clones appear in the TCRdb table, and some are missing; sequencing was by immunoSEQ multiplex PCR. Of over 400,000 clones listed, 92% are singletons. The sequenced sample was peripheral blood, obtained in a trial of Ad26.COV2.S vaccine versus placebo. The receptors here all came from a person aged 18-60 years who received the Ad26.COV2.S COVID-19 vaccine or a placebo.

The chain has TRBV6-1 and TRBJ1-3; D gene unclear. Germline values: CDR1 MNHNS, CDR2 SASEGT. The CDR3 runs to 16 residues. With 1 base removed from V and 0 bases from J, the gap between germline ends came to 10 bases. The CDR3 here is CASSEVGRYSGNTIYF. The CDR3 nucleotides read TGTGCCAGCAGTGAAGTCGGCAGGTACTCTGGAAACACCATATATTTT.

The chain is built from TRBV5-1 and TRBJ2-3; D call uncertain. The length of the CDR3 is 16 residues. V lost 0 bases, J lost 0 bases, and 11 bases lay in between. The germline V gene encodes CDR1 SGHRS and CDR2 YFSETQ. This chain's CDR3 is CASSLVGEISTDTQYF. In DNA, the CDR3 is TGCGCCAGCAGCTTGGTTGGCGAGATTAGCACAGATACGCAGTATTTT.

The chain combines TRBV7-2 with TRBJ1-1; no definite D call. The CDR3 is 13 amino acids. Trimming took 1 base from V and 5 from J, leaving 8 bases between them. Looked up from germline, CDR1 is SGHTA and CDR2 is FQGNSA. The DNA for the CDR3 is TGTGCCAGCAGCTTAGTTGCGGAGACTGAAGCTTTCTTT. Protein sequence: CASSLVAETEAFF.

The chain links TRBV11-2 to TRBJ2-7; no reliable D call. The CDR3 contains 14 residues. The V end was cut by 0 bases, the J end by 1 base, with 7 bases between. In germline, CDR1 is SGHAT, CDR2 FQNNGV. The CDR3: CASSLEVLSYEQYF. The DNA for the CDR3 is TGTGCCAGCAGCTTAGAAGTGTTATCCTACGAGCAGTACTTC.

The chain joins TRBV7-6 to TRBJ2-2; D may be TRBD1 (8 bases). The CDR3 runs to 16 residues. V lost 5 bases and J lost 3, with 16 bases in between. From germline, CDR1 is SGHVS and CDR2 FNYEAQ. Here the CDR3 DNA reads TGTGCCAGCAGCCAGAGACAGGGGAGGGACACCGGGGAGCTGTTTTTT. This sequence encodes CASSQRQGRDTGELFF.

This clone occurred a few times. The J gene is TRBJ2-7, the V gene TRBV5-1; 10 nucleotides line up with TRBD1. The CDR3 spans 15 residues. Germline-derived CDR1 and CDR2 are SGHRS and YFSETQ. The ends lost 0 bases at V and 6 bases at J; junction bases unmatched: 6. CDR3 sequence: CASSLESGTGAEQYF. Here the CDR3 DNA reads TGCGCCAGCAGCTTGGAAAGCGGGACAGGGGCCGAGCAGTACTTC.

The gene calls are TRBV11-3 and TRBJ1-3; TRBD1 might be the D (6 bases). The V gene lost 5 bases and the J gene lost 3 bases, with 14 bases spanning the gap. The CDR3 loop spans 15 amino acids. Germline loops: CDR1 SGHNT, CDR2 YENEEA. CDR3 bases: TGTGCCAGCAGCCTTACAGGGCAGGGTGGAAACACCATATATTTT. It codes for CASSLTGQGGNTIYF.

The J gene is TRBJ2-1, the V gene TRBV3-1 (or the pseudogene TRBV3-2); D call uncertain. This CDR3 spans 10 amino acids. V was clipped by 4 bases and J by 15 bases, with 10 bases between them. Germline loops: CDR1 LGHDT, CDR2 YNNKEL (reference sequence). The CDR3 loop is CASSPSGWFF. The CDR3 nucleotides are TGTGCCAGCAGCCCTTCTGGGTGGTTCTTC.

The table lists this clone with a count of one. This chain links TRBV29-1 with TRBJ2-6; 7 nucleotides agree with TRBD1. The CDR3 is made up of 15 amino acids. V lost 4 bases and J lost 3; bases outside the gene matches: 6. CDR1 is SQVTM and CDR2 is ANQGSEA in the germline V gene. CDR3 protein: CSVGVQGSGANVLTF. In DNA form, the CDR3 reads TGCAGCGTTGGGGTACAGGGGAGTGGGGCCAACGTCCTGACTTTC.

The genes are TRBV19 and TRBJ1-1; D call uncertain. Trimming removed 0 bases at V and 5 bases at J, with 10 bases between. In germline, CDR1 is LNHDA, CDR2 SQIVND (reference sequence). CDR3 length equals 14 residues. In nucleotides, the CDR3 is TGTGCCAGTAGTATAGAGCGGGGTAGGACTGAAGCTTTCTTT. This gives the protein CASSIERGRTEAFF.

The chain combines TRBV6-5 with TRBJ2-5, with TRBD1 as a possible D gene (6 bases). Germline V lookup: CDR1 MNHEY, CDR2 SVGAGI. Trimming took 5 bases from V and 3 from J, leaving 16 bases between them. This CDR3 comprises 15 residues. CDR3 sequence reads: CASSTGQYLKETQYF. CDR3 nucleotides: TGTGCCAGCAGTACTGGACAGTATTTGAAAGAGACCCAGTACTTC.

This chain connects TRBV5-1 to TRBJ2-2; D unresolved. This CDR3 has 17 residues. The ends were cut back, 0 bases at V and 0 bases at J, with 12 bases in the middle. Germline V gives CDR1 SGHRS, CDR2 YFSETQ. CDR3 protein: CASSLDSTKSNTGELFF. The CDR3 DNA follows: TGCGCCAGCAGCTTGGACTCGACAAAATCGAACACCGGGGAGCTGTTTTTT.

The genes are TRBV27 and TRBJ1-2, with 7 bases fitting TRBD1. CDR3 length: 13 amino acids. V gave up 3 bases and J gave up 9 bases; unmatched junction bases: 7. The germline gives CDR1 MNHEY, CDR2 SMNVEV (reference sequence). The CDR3 is CASSFGSGGSYTF. DNA for the CDR3: TGTGCCAGCAGTTTCGGGTCAGGGGGAAGCTACACCTTC.

This clone has only one observation. The chain employs TRBV19 and TRBJ2-1; 8 nucleotides line up with TRBD2. Germline V gives CDR1 LNHDA, CDR2 SQIVND (reference sequence). This CDR3 has 19 amino acids. J lost 1 base, V lost 5 bases, and 16 bases had no gene match. The CDR3 sequence is CASSWNLAGHTPSYNEQFF. The CDR3 DNA follows: TGTGCCAGTAGTTGGAACCTAGCGGGCCACACCCCATCCTACAATGAGCAGTTCTTC.

J is TRBJ2-3 and V is TRBV7-2; 10 positions agree with TRBD2. This CDR3 comprises 15 residues. Germline values: CDR1 SGHTA, CDR2 FQGNSA. V gave up 3 bases and J gave up 2 bases; unmatched junction bases: 2. CDR3 protein: CASSFSGGYTDTQYF. The CDR3 DNA reads TGTGCCAGCAGCTTTAGCGGGGGGTACACAGATACGCAGTATTTT.

The chain uses TRBV11-2 and TRBJ2-7; 7 bases are shared with TRBD1. With V trimmed by 4 bases and J by 2 bases, 11 bases remained unmatched. The CDR3 spans 16 residues. Per germline, CDR1 SGHAT and CDR2 FQNNGV. The CDR3 DNA is TGTGCCAGCAGCTCTACACCCCACGACAGGGCCTACGAGCAGTACTTC. It specifies CASSSTPHDRAYEQYF. The whole variable domain, remainder taken from reference TRBV11-2 and TRBJ2-7, is EAGVAQSPRYKIIEKRQSVAFWCNPISGHATLYWYQQILGQGPKLLIQFQNNGVVDDSQLPKDRFSAERLKGVDSTLKIQPAKLEDSAVYLCASSSTPHDRAYEQYFGPGTRLTVT.

This chain joins TRBV7-6 and TRBJ1-5, with D uncertain. Germline lookup yields CDR1 SGHVS and CDR2 FNYEAQ. V shed 5 bases and J shed 5 bases, with 10 bases lying between them. This CDR3 has 13 amino acids. CDR3 amino acids: CASSIYVDQPQHF. The CDR3, as DNA: TGTGCCAGCAGCATTTATGTAGATCAGCCCCAGCATTTT.

This sequence joins TRBV6-5 and TRBJ2-5; D might be TRBD2 (5 bases). Germline V CDR1 and CDR2: MNHEY, SVGAGI. V was pared by 1 base and J by 4 bases, with 10 bases between. This CDR3 is 14 amino acids long. CDR3 in DNA: TGTGCCAGCAGTTACTGGGCCCGGGGAGAGACCCAGTACTTC. Protein product: CASSYWARGETQYF.

This chain uses TRBV4-3 with TRBJ2-3; 9 bases fit TRBD2. V gave up 1 base and J gave up 0 bases; unmatched junction bases: 2. The CDR3 loop spans 16 amino acids. Germline lookup yields CDR1 LGHNA and CDR2 YSLEER. The CDR3 bases are TGCGCCAGCAGCCAAGGCGGACTAGCGAGCACAGATACGCAGTATTTT. Its protein is CASSQGGLASTDTQYF.

The V gene is TRBV6-1, the J gene TRBJ2-7, with 7 bases fitting TRBD2. The length of the CDR3 is 16 residues. Germline CDR1 is MNHNS and CDR2 is SASEGT. V gave up 1 base and J gave up 0 bases; unmatched junction bases: 6. DNA of the CDR3: TGTGCCAGCAGTGAAGTATGGCGGGGGAGCTCCTACGAGCAGTACTTC. It translates to CASSEVWRGSSYEQYF.

The V gene is TRBV7-9, the J gene TRBJ1-2; maybe TRBD1 (6 bases). V lost 2 bases and J lost 0, with 13 bases in between. CDR3 length equals 16 residues. Per germline, CDR1 SEHNR and CDR2 FQNEAQ (reference sequence). DNA of the CDR3: TGTGCCAGCAGCTTATCGTCTGCAGGGGCTAACTATGGCTACACCTTC. It is translated as CASSLSSAGANYGYTF. Looking up the rest from reference TRBV7-9 and TRBJ1-2 gives the full variable domain: DTGVSQNPRHKITKRGQNVTFRCDPISEHNRLYWYRQTLGQGPEFLTYFQNEAQLEKSRLLSDRFSAERPKGSFSTLEIQRTEQGDSAMYLCASSLSSAGANYGYTFGSGTRLTVV.

J is TRBJ1-2 and V is TRBV29-1, with TRBD1 as a possible D gene (6 bases). The CDR3 has 18 amino acids. Germline V gene sequence: CDR1 SQVTM, CDR2 ANQGSEA. The V end was cut by 7 bases, the J end by 2 bases, with 29 bases between. CDR3 coding DNA: TGCAGCGCCACTAGCCATCTTATGGACAGCTTTATAAACTATGGCTACACCTTC. Protein sequence: CSATSHLMDSFINYGYTF.

This chain joins TRBV4-3 and TRBJ2-5; TRBD1 is a possible D gene (6 bases). This CDR3 is 14 amino acids long. V was cut by 0 bases and J by 5 bases, with 10 bases left in between. CDR1 is LGHNA, CDR2 YSLEER, per germline. The CDR3 here is CASSQDSGEETQYF. The DNA for the CDR3 is TGCGCCAGCAGCCAAGATTCAGGGGAGGAGACCCAGTACTTC.